The 9 T cell receptor beta chains in this list originate from one sample, sequenced in a study of T cell changes during pregnancy in multiple sclerosis. Libraries were prepared by immunoSEQ multiplex PCR; TCRdb keeps only in-frame clonotypes and omits some of them. In the table there are 70,000 to 95,000 clones, 93% of which are singletons. This specimen was peripheral blood, taken in the second trimester of pregnancy. The receptor set was obtained from a female donor with multiple sclerosis, enrolled in a pregnancy study.

The gene calls are TRBV9 and TRBJ2-3, with a tentative D call TRBD2 (6 bases). Looked up from germline, CDR1 is SGDLS and CDR2 is YYNGEE. The CDR3 sequence is 16 residues long. V lost 0 bases and J lost 6, with 17 bases in between. Here the CDR3 DNA reads TGTGCCAGCAGCGTAGAGGGCGGGGAAGGGACGGATACGCAGTATTTT. Translating it yields CASSVEGGEGTDTQYF.

The chain employs TRBV7-8 and TRBJ2-1; the D is unclear. The CDR3 is 16 amino acids. V was cut by 4 bases and J by 0 bases, with 13 bases left in between. Germline CDR1 and CDR2: SGHVS and FQNEAQ. The CDR3 loop is CASSSFVSSSYNEQFF. In DNA, the CDR3 is TGTGCCAGCAGCTCCTTCGTATCCAGCTCCTACAATGAGCAGTTCTTC.

This clone came up once. This chain uses TRBV4-1 with TRBJ2-1, with 12 bases matching TRBD2. The germline gives CDR1 MGHRA, CDR2 YSYEKL. There are 15 residues in the CDR3. The J segment lost 9 bases and the V segment lost 3 bases, leaving 6 bases of the junction unmatched. The CDR3 loop is CASSQGLAGHGEQFF. In nucleotides, the CDR3 is TGCGCCAGCAGCCAGGGACTAGCGGGCCACGGTGAGCAGTTCTTC.

This chain uses TRBV10-3 with TRBJ2-3, with 8 bases aligning to TRBD1. CDR3 length: 14 residues. Germline CDR1 reads ENHRY; CDR2 reads SYGVKD. The V segment lost 10 bases and the J segment 5 bases; nucleotides outside the gene matches: 11. The CDR3 spells CASAGQVSEDTQYF. The CDR3 DNA sequence: TGTGCCAGCGCGGGACAGGTGTCGGAAGATACGCAGTATTTT.

In its sample, this clone was seen once. The chain employs TRBV6-1 and TRBJ1-1; possibly TRBD1 for D (6 bases). V lost 2 bases and J lost 6, with 16 bases in between. Germline CDR1 and CDR2: MNHNS and SASEGT. The CDR3 extends over 15 amino acids. The CDR3 protein is CASSELGTQGAEAFF. The CDR3 nucleotides are TGTGCCAGCAGTGAATTGGGGACACAGGGCGCTGAAGCTTTCTTT.

This chain links TRBV18 with TRBJ2-7, with a tentative D call TRBD1 (6 bases). V gave up 2 bases and J gave up 6 bases, with 8 bases separating them. CDR3 length: 12 residues. Germline V gene sequence: CDR1 KGHSH, CDR2 LQKENI. Here the CDR3 reads CASSPGTPEQYF. The CDR3, as DNA: TGTGCCAGCTCACCAGGGACACCCGAGCAGTACTTC.

This chain connects TRBV28 to TRBJ2-3, with 7 bases fitting TRBD1. The V gene's germline CDR1 is MDHEN and CDR2 SYDVKM. Unmatched junction bases numbered 5, after V lost 2 bases and J lost 3 bases. The CDR3 loop spans 15 amino acids. CDR3 nucleotides: TGTGCCAGCAGTTTACGAGGGGGCGCGACAGATACGCAGTATTTT. Its protein is CASSLRGGATDTQYF.

V usage is TRBV27 and J usage is TRBJ2-1; 7 bases agree with TRBD1. CDR1 is MNHEY, CDR2 SMNVEV, per germline (reference sequence). The CDR3 is 18 residues long. V lost 1 base and J lost 4; bases outside the gene matches: 13. This chain's CDR3 is CASSLFGLPGGRYNEQFF. As DNA, the CDR3 is TGTGCCAGCAGTTTATTTGGACTCCCAGGGGGTAGATACAATGAGCAGTTCTTC.

The chain couples TRBV2 to TRBJ1-1; TRBD1 is a possible D gene (6 bases). The V and J ends lost 5 bases and 6 bases respectively, with 19 bases between them. Germline values: CDR1 SNHLY, CDR2 FYNNEI. There are 15 residues in the CDR3. CDR3 nucleotide sequence: TGTGCCAGCAGTCTTCGGGGGGCTGAATTTTCTGAAGCTTTCTTT. Translating gives CASSLRGAEFSEAFF.